This T cell receptor beta chain was recorded in a study of T cells in Graves' hyperthyroidism and ophthalmopathy. Overall study: The blood sample was taken at first diagnosis, before treatment began.

This clonotype has a count of ten or more. Antigen: not known. It was RNA transcripts that yielded the amplified TCR beta CDR3 regions. A first-round RT-PCR of the TCR CDR3 used the HTBI primer set. MiXCR was run by TCRdb on the multiplex PCR reads, yielding one entry per CDR3 protein. The data show roughly 720,000 distinct CDR3 sequences, with around 15% seen just once and around 16% held by the top ten. V was trimmed by 2 bases and J by 7 bases, leaving 11 bases between them. There are 13 residues in the CDR3. Looked up from germline, CDR1 is LGHDT and CDR2 is YNNKEL (reference sequence). Patients aged 18 to 65 had newly diagnosed hyperthyroidism of under 2 months' duration. Study conclusions and caveats: Model-based prediction identified ophthalmopathy a median around seven months prior to its onset. A model built on 13 V-J features separated ophthalmopathy from stable hyperthyroidism.

This TCR was sampled from a man in his fifties with Graves' hyperthyroidism. The specimen sequenced was blood. The chain joins TRBV3-1 to TRBJ1-1; D remains unclear. CDR3 DNA sequence: TGTGCCAGCAGCCAATTGGGATCGGGTGAAGCTTTCTTT. This codes for CASSQLGSGEAFF.